This record covers a single T cell receptor beta chain. Its antigen is unidentified. Profiled with immunoSEQ multiplex PCR; TCRdb holds only in-frame clones, not every one. The sample carries around 100,000 clones, 87% recorded once. Collection occurred without any documented infections or immune events in donors. The entry originates in a study of identifying expanded T cells in peripheral blood. General observations from the study: Technical replicates showed approximately 1.2 changed clones; approximately 2 weeks about 16.4; four weeks 19.

CDR1 and CDR2 (germline): LGHNA, YNFKEQ. CDR3 length equals 16 residues. The ends were cut back, 5 bases at V and 10 bases at J, with 24 bases in the middle. The genes are TRBV4-2 and TRBJ2-1; D possibly matches TRBD1 or TRBD2 (5 bases each). Sequencing used blood. The receptor was derived from a person aged 18 to 75 in good health. DNA of the CDR3: TGTGCCAGCAGCTATAACCTAGCTCAGGGTCCAGCGGAGCAGTTCTTC. Amino acid sequence: CASSYNLAQGPAEQFF.